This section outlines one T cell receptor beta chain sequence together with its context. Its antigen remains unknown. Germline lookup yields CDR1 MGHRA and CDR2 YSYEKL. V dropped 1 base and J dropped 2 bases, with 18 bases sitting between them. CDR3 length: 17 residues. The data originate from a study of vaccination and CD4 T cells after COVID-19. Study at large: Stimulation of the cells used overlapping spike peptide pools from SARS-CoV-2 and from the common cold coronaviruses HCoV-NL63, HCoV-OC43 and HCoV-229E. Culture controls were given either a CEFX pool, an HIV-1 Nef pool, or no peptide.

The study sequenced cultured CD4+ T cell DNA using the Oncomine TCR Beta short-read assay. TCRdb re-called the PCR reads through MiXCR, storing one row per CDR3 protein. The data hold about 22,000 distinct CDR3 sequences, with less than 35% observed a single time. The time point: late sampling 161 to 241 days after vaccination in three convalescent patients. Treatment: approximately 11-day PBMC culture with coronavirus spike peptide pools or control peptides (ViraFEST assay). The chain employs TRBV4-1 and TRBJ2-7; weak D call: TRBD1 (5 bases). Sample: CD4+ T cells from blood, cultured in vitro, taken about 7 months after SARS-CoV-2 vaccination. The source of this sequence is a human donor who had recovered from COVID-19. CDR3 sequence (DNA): TGCGCCAGCAGCCAAGTGTTGAACCCCGCAGGGACCTACGAGCAGTACTTC. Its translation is CASSQVLNPAGTYEQYF.